The sequence of this TCR beta chain was determined in a study of cytomegalovirus exposure and HLA in healthy donors (dated 2017 in TCRdb). At the level of the whole study: According to an earlier analysis of several hundred of the donors, 150 million to 200 million T cells yielded 90 million to 140 million unique TCR beta sequences and 276 Gb of sequence data. Roughly 300 gigabases of sequencing data and 70 million to 100 million unique TCR sequences made up an early release that covered nearly 650 HLA-typed donors. Among the approximately 430 genotyped donors, more than 70% belonged to the genetic ancestry cluster associated with self-reported Caucasian donors. The aim of the study was to test whether cataloging public T cell receptors could identify signatures of past pathogen exposure. Using immunosequencing, the study profiled T cell repertoires from about 610 subjects and related those repertoires to cytomegalovirus serostatus. In addition to the first cohort of around 670 subjects, a separate validation cohort of approximately 120 different subjects was used. The study combined high-throughput TCR immunosequencing, statistical association of individual TCRs with disease status, and machine learning to predict cytomegalovirus infection status. In a later analysis, previously published TCR beta repertoires from 666 donors were re-analyzed and high-resolution HLA genotyping was added so that TCR occurrence patterns could be studied. In the later analysis, no new phenotypic data were used to find candidate immune exposures; instead, reliance was placed on TCR beta sequences and their occurrence across donors. An earlier analysis of approximately 630 of the donors applied high-throughput TCR beta sequencing to assess whether each TCR beta V gene segment acted as functional or pseudogenic. Donor age, sex, ethnicity and CMV serostatus were compiled together with the repertoire data. A later genetic analysis took genome-wide SNP genotypes for about three fifths of the 666 donors and used that subset as a discovery cohort. All discovery cohort repertoires had been generated using a single sequencing platform. Both class I and class II loci were covered by HLA typing, at four-digit resolution. The number of donors typed differed by locus, with roughly 620-630 for A, B, C, DRB1 and DQB1, roughly 520 for DQA1, over 600 for DPA1, and under 490 for DPB1. Roughly five DR-DQ haplotypes were treated as single units for association and clustering because of strong linkage in the cohort. Among roughly 370 genotyped donors of the cohort, an average of about 240,000 unique TCR beta nucleotide sequences were sequenced per donor, roughly 20% of them non-productive. Study-wide conclusions, independent of this receptor: Most CMV-associated TCR beta chains appeared to be HLA-restricted in a later analysis, and the HLA associations seemed to be driven largely by CMV exposure. Most TCR sequences were observed very rarely across donors, whereas some public TCRs were present in many individuals. The classifier was reported to diagnose cytomegalovirus status with high specificity and sensitivity in both the original and validation cohorts. Because the 87-base-pair reads could not distinguish some IMGT-functional V segments, including TRBV6-2 and TRBV6-3, those segments were excluded. Because some donors lacked HLA typing at each locus, the association tests relied only on the typed subset. In a later analysis, several top co-occurrence clusters were reported to appear linked to parvovirus B19, influenza, CMV and Epstein-Barr virus. A later genetic analysis associated a missense DCLRE1C variant with V-gene and J-gene trimming of TCR beta chains, and an independent cohort replicated the association. Because counts were too low, around 18 rarely observed V segments, including chromosome 9 orphons, were left out of the earlier analysis of 500 to 750 of the donors. This cohort had only TCR beta chains sequenced, and the lack of alpha or paired-chain data limited which features could be detected. In a later analysis, HLA-associated TCR beta chains showed more clonal expansion and lower generation probabilities than non-associated chains that were equally common. According to the authors, the approach could potentially be generalized to other disease states and immunological phenotypes. In an earlier analysis of more than 500 of the donors, most TCR beta V segments appeared in productive rearrangements about 90% or about 30% of the time, broadly matching IMGT annotations. The study gave a list of under 200 TCR beta chains associated with cytomegalovirus. A cluster of highly shared sequence variants was judged likely to be a technical artifact of the sequencing pipeline. A further reported finding was that TCR beta sequences accurately predicted the HLA-A and HLA-B alleles for most subjects in the first cohort. According to a later genetic analysis, donors in an Asian-associated ancestry cluster had fewer N-insertions in productive TCRs than the approximately 650-donor mean. Specific HLA alleles were associated with 15,000 to 20,000 TCR beta sequences at a false discovery rate of 0.05 in a later analysis. Roughly uniform sequencing depth across donors was assumed in presence/absence analyses, although this assumption may not hold. In vitro tests confirmed that a few of the cytomegalovirus-associated TCR beta chains recognize cytomegalovirus antigens. The only immune exposure information available for the cohort was CMV serostatus. According to a later analysis, TCR association rates differed among HLA loci, with DRB1 alleles showing the most associated TCRs and HLA-C alleles showing the fewest. When HLA alleles, especially DR and DQ, strongly co-occurred, TCR associations were difficult to assign to individual alleles. Linkage disequilibrium might explain the correlated functional status among segregating V segments, but an unknown experimental factor could not be ruled out.

Concerning this clone: Its binding antigen is unknown. Base qualities were left out, and no much larger clone turns up one base away.

CDR1 LNHDA and CDR2 SQIVND are derived from the germline V gene (reference sequence). Inclusive of the bounding cysteine and phenylalanine, the CDR3 is 14 residues long. CDR3 DNA is the only sequence kept; it has 42 bases, read in frame from the first base. V is cut back by 4 bases and J by 3 bases, with 3 bases in the junction unmatched. The cohort comprised more than 550 healthy bone marrow donors. At the time of sampling, all cohort members were nominally healthy, though unrecorded immune exposures were likely present. The donor was CMV seronegative and was included in the group of a few hundred seronegative cohort members. A peripheral blood sample was collected from each donor, and TCR beta sequencing was performed on peripheral blood mononuclear cells. The Qiagen DNeasy Blood Extraction Kit was used to extract genomic DNA from the blood cell samples. Library preparation was by the immunoSEQ multiplex PCR assay. For the multiplex PCR, a mixture combining 60 forward primers for TCR Vbeta segments and 13 reverse primers for TCR Jbeta segments was used. The CDR3 region of rearranged TCR beta genes was amplified from genomic DNA by a multiplex PCR assay. Amplified TCR beta libraries were sequenced as 87-base-pair reads on the Illumina HiSeq System. Per the source publication's procedure: A later analysis tallied approximately 87 million unique TCR beta chains across the 610 or so repertoires, and roughly 11 million of those chains were shared by two or more donors. Raw reads were error-corrected and collapsed into unique sequences with a nearest-neighbor algorithm that merged closely related sequences to remove PCR and sequencing errors. To assign V, D and J gene segments, CDR3 sequences were aligned to IMGT reference sequences. Each retained sequence needed at least a six-nucleotide match to both a V gene segment and a J gene segment. Rearrangements were classified as productive when the CDR3 lacked stop codons and remained in frame with V and J, and all other rearrangements were classified as non-productive. CDR3 was defined by IMGT convention, running from the second conserved V-encoded cysteine to the conserved J-encoded phenylalanine. The earlier analysis of some 600 of the donors excluded sequences that lacked an unambiguous match to a single V gene segment. In an earlier analysis of roughly 600 of the donors, a V segment was called functional when productive rearrangements were above 56.7%, and segregating when the standard deviation between donors exceeded 5%. A statistical classification framework was built for diagnosing cytomegalovirus status from the catalog of TCR beta chain sequences. V and J gene assignment, in a later analysis, came from comparing TCR nucleotide sequences with IMGT/GENE-DB human TR gene sequences. In a later analysis, CDR3 sequences and most-parsimonious VDJ recombination scenarios were assigned using the TCRdist pipeline. A later analysis defined each TCR beta chain by its CDR3 amino acid sequence plus V-gene family, and excluded reads lacking a unique V-gene family. A later analysis removed nearly 600 highly shared, low-generation-probability nucleotide sequences to deal with suspected cross-contamination and a sequencing artifact. A later analysis calculated a clonal expansion index for each public chain from normalized within-repertoire ranks of inferred template counts. Generation probabilities in a later analysis came from a VDJ recombination model fitted to out-of-frame rearrangements, and those results were checked against IGoR. Hypergeometric tests were used in a later analysis to score TCR-TCR, TCR-HLA and TCR-CMV co-occurrence, with a repertoire-size bias correction applied to the TCR pairs. False discovery rates were estimated in a later analysis by permuting HLA or CMV assignments 20 times. In a later analysis, co-occurring TCRs were grouped with DBSCAN, and TCRdist sequence similarity was added when clustering was performed within HLA-allele-positive subsets. Co-occurrence clustering excluded repertoires with fewer than 30,000 or more than 120,000 public chains, plus five with anomalous nucleotide sharing. This is the immuneACCESS table as TCRdb keeps it, with only in-frame sequences that have V and J called. A part of the clones is gone; compared with another copy, unresolved V genes explain less than half, and the rest is unexplained. Clonal size and the V and J genes are those of that table, whereas D and trimming came from the DNA. The table for this sample lists about 200,000 clones; 60% to 85% of them were counted only once. The ten largest clones add up to 15% to 19% of the sample.

The TCR sequence derives from a man aged 40-49 years in good health and CMV-seronegative. The sequence is built from TRBV19 and TRBJ1-3; 7 bases in between match TRBD1. Sequences were obtained from PBMCs. The DNA sequence is TGTGCCAGTAGTACCCGGACAGGTGGAAACACCATATATTTT. This gives the protein CASSTRTGGNTIYF.